These 11 T cell receptor beta chains were sequenced from one sample in a study of T cell clonality in common variable immunodeficiency. Overall study results and limits: In common variable immunodeficiency, TCR beta chains reportedly carried fewer deletions and N-nucleotide insertions.

This table comes from immunoSEQ multiplex PCR, and its TCRdb copy is limited to in-frame clones, with some not included. Reported are about 23,000 clones, none seen only once; the ten largest carry about 9.2%. These receptors have no known antigen. The specimen sequenced was peripheral blood mononuclear cells. Source of these receptors: a human donor with common variable immunodeficiency.

This clone was counted many times. The read finishes 3 residues shy of the CDR3 end, and the germline J gene is used to complete it. This chain uses TRBV7-9 with TRBJ1-2; 9 positions agree with TRBD1. The V gene's germline CDR1 is SEHNR and CDR2 FQNEAQ (reference sequence). Trimming at V came to 4 bases and at J to 2 bases, leaving 5 bases not matched to a gene. The CDR3 totals 15 residues. CDR3: CASSSRDRDNYGYTF. The part of the CDR3 DNA that was read is TGTGCCAGCAGCTCCAGGGACAGGGACAACTATGGC.

Ten or more counts support this clone. Read data end 3 residues before the CDR3 end; the end is taken from the germline J gene. The V gene is TRBV20-1, the J gene TRBJ2-5; 9 nucleotides match TRBD1. The CDR3 has 14 residues. Germline CDR1 DFQATT, CDR2 SNEGSKA (reference sequence). The J segment lost 2 bases and the V segment lost 6 bases, leaving 7 bases of the junction unmatched. The DNA read from the CDR3 is TGCAGTGCCCGACAGGGGGACCCTCAAGAGACC. Its translation: CSARQGDPQET. The whole CDR3 is CSARQGDPQETQYF.

This clone was found a few times. Sequencing ends 3 residues short of the CDR3 end; the germline J gene provides the rest. This chain joins TRBV5-5 and TRBJ1-1; D is ambiguous. V was cut by 4 bases and J by 0 bases, with 7 bases left in between. The CDR3 sequence is 13 residues long. CDR1 and CDR2 (germline): SGHKS, YYEKEE (reference sequence). The part of the CDR3 DNA that was read is TGTGCCAGCAGCACCTACTTGAACACTGAA. Its translation is CASSTYLNTE. The complete CDR3 reads CASSTYLNTEAFF.

In this sample, this clone turned up a few times. With the read ending 3 residues before the CDR3 end, the germline J gene is used to fill in that end. The V gene is TRBV19, the J gene TRBJ2-2; D possibly matches TRBD1 or TRBD2 (5 bases each). V was clipped by 7 bases and J by 6 bases, with 15 bases between them. The CDR3 is 14 amino acids. Germline loops: CDR1 LNHDA, CDR2 SQIVND (reference sequence). CDR3 amino acids: CASKVGIGAGELFF. CDR3 bases read: TGTGCCAGTAAGGTCGGGATAGGGGCCGGGGAG.

This clone has at least ten counts. Sequencing ends 3 residues short of the CDR3 end; the germline J gene provides the rest. The rearrangement uses TRBV13 and TRBJ2-1; 15 positions match TRBD2. V was clipped by 6 bases and J by 3 bases; unmatched bases: 9. The CDR3 extends over 18 amino acids. CDR1 PRHDT and CDR2 FYEKMQ come from the germline V gene (reference sequence). Partial CDR3 DNA: TGTGCCAGCAGTCATGGACTAGCGGGAGGGGTTTTCTACAATGAG. It encodes CASSHGLAGGVFYNE. The complete CDR3 protein is CASSHGLAGGVFYNEQFF.

This clone has a count of ten or more. The DNA ends 3 residues before the CDR3 does, and the rest of the CDR3 is filled in from the germline J gene. The chain is built from TRBV18 and TRBJ2-3; TRBD2 is a possible D gene (7 bases). The germline V gene encodes CDR1 KGHSH and CDR2 LQKENI. The CDR3 has 14 amino acids. Trimming removed 6 bases at V and 3 bases at J, with 13 bases between. The covered CDR3 bases are TGTGCCAGCTCCCTGGGGGGGCTGACAGATACG. Protein product: CASSLGGLTDT. In full, the CDR3 reads CASSLGGLTDTQYF.

As concerns this clone: The read gets to within 3 residues of the CDR3 end, and the germline J gene fills in the rest. The chain employs TRBV7-6 and TRBJ2-3; D is possibly TRBD2 (5 bases). Germline CDR1 reads SGHVS; CDR2 reads FNYEAQ. The V gene lost 4 bases and the J gene lost 7 bases, with 12 bases spanning the gap. This CDR3 contains 13 residues. The sequenced part of the CDR3 DNA is TGTGCCAGCAGCTCGCGAGGGTCCCATACG. It encodes CASSSRGSHT. The CDR3 reads in full as CASSSRGSHTQYF.

This clone was seen at least ten times. The read terminates 3 residues ahead of where the CDR3 ends, so the germline J gene completes it. V is TRBV29-1 and J is TRBJ2-5; D call uncertain. This CDR3 region has 13 residues. From germline, CDR1 is SQVTM and CDR2 ANQGSEA. V was pared by 3 bases and J by 4 bases, with 12 bases between. The DNA read from the CDR3 is TGCAGCGTTGATGAAAGGCTTGCAGAGACC. It translates to CSVDERLAET. The entire CDR3 protein is CSVDERLAETQYF.

There are many counts of this clone. The read halts 3 residues ahead of the CDR3 end, with the missing end drawn from the germline J gene. The V and J genes are TRBV6-1 and TRBJ2-7; 9 nucleotides line up with TRBD2. The CDR3 runs 14 residues. Germline loops: CDR1 MNHNS, CDR2 SASEGT. Trimming at V came to 4 bases and at J to 2 bases, leaving 3 bases not matched to a gene. The covered CDR3 bases are TGTGCCAGCAGTGCTAGCGGGGCAACCTACGAG. Translated, it gives CASSASGATYE. The full-length CDR3 reads as CASSASGATYEQYF.

As for this clone: The CDR3 is cut off 3 residues early in the read; its end comes from the germline J gene. The J gene is TRBJ2-1, the V gene TRBV19; TRBD2 aligns across 11 bases. J lost 8 bases, V lost 3 bases, and 15 bases had no gene match. CDR3 length: 18 residues. The germline CDR1 and CDR2 sequences are LNHDA and SQIVND (reference sequence). The DNA read from the CDR3 is TGTGCCAGTAGTATTACTAGCGGGGGCGATCCGCGCGCGGATGAG. Amino acids: CASSITSGGDPRADE. The complete CDR3 protein is CASSITSGGDPRADEQFF.

This clone was counted at least ten times. The CDR3 end lies 3 residues beyond the end of the read and is filled in from the germline J gene. The chain links TRBV30 to TRBJ2-3, with 12 bases that match TRBD2. This CDR3 region has 16 residues. Germline CDR1 is GTSNPN and CDR2 is SVGIG (reference sequence). V was pared by 0 bases and J by 5 bases, with 6 bases of the junction left unmatched. CDR3 bases read: TGTGCCTGGAGTGTCCGACTAGCGGGAGTCGGAGATACG. Protein: CAWSVRLAGVGDT. From start to end, the CDR3 is CAWSVRLAGVGDTQYF.